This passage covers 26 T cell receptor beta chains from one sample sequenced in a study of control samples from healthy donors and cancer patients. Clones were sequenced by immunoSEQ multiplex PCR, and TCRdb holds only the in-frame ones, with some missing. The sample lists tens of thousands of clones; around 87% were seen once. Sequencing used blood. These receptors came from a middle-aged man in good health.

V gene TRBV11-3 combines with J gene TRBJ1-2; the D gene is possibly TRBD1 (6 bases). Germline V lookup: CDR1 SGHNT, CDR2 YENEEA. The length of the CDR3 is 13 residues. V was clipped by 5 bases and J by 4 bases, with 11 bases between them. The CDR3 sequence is CASSRTAIYGYTF. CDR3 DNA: TGTGCCAGCAGCCGGACAGCCATCTATGGCTACACCTTC.

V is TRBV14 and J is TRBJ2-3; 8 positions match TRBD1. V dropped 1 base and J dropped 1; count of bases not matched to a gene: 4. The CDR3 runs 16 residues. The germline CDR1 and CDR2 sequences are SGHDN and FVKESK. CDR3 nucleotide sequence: TGTGCCAGCAGCCAAGGAACGGGACAGGGCACAGATACGCAGTATTTT. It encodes CASSQGTGQGTDTQYF.

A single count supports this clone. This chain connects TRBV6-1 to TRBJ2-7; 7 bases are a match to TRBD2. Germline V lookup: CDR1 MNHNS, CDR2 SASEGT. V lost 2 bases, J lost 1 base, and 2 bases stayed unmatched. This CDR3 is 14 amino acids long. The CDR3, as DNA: TGTGCCAGCAGTGAATGGGGGGGGTCCTACGAGCAGTACGTC. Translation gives CASSEWGGSYEQYV.

The CDR3 reads CASSPLGEDQPQHF. The CDR3 bases are TGTGCCAGCAGCCCTTTAGGGGAGGATCAGCCCCAGCATTTT. This chain joins TRBV3-1 (or the pseudogene TRBV3-2) and TRBJ1-5; D is perhaps TRBD1 (5 bases). CDR1 LGHDT and CDR2 YNNKEL come from the germline V gene (reference sequence). The CDR3 sequence is 14 residues long. V lost 4 bases and J lost 5, with 12 bases in between.

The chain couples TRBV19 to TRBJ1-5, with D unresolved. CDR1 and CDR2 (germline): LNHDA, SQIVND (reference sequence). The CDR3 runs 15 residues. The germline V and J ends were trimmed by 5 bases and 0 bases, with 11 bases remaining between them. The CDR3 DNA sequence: TGTGCCAGTAGTGCCGGACGTTATAGCAATCAGCCCCAGCATTTT. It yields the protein CASSAGRYSNQPQHF.

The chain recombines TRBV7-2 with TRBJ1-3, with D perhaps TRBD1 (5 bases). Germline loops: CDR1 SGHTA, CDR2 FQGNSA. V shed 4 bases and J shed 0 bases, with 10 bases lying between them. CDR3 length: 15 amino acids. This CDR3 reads CASSSGTRSGNTIYF. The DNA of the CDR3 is TGTGCCAGCAGCTCCGGGACCCGCTCTGGAAACACCATATATTTT.

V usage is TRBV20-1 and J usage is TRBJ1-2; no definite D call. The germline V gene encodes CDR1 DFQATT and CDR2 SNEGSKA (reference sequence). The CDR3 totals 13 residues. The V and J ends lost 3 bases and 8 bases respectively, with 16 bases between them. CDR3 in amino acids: CSASLPGGEGYTF. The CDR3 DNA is TGCAGTGCTAGTCTCCCGGGAGGAGAGGGCTACACCTTC.

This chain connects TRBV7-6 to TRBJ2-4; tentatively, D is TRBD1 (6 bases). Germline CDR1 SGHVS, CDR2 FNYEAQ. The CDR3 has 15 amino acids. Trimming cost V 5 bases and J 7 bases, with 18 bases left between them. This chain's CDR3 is CASSQGYGSGNIQYF. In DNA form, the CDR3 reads TGTGCCAGCAGCCAGGGGTATGGCTCGGGGAACATTCAGTACTTC. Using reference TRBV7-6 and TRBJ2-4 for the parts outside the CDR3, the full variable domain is GAGVSQSPRYKVTKRGQDVALRCDPISGHVSLYWYRQALGQGPEFLTYFNYEAQQDKSGLPNDRFSAERPEGSISTLTIQRTEQRDSAMYRCASSQGYGSGNIQYFGAGTRLSVL.

CDR3 protein: CTSSQDFKSETNTGELFF. CDR3 sequence (DNA): TGCACCAGCAGCCAAGATTTTAAGTCCGAGACTAACACCGGGGAGCTGTTTTTT. The rearrangement links TRBV1 to TRBJ2-2; the table's D call, TRBD2, was not checked against the DNA. TRBV1 is classified as a pseudogene. This CDR3 has 18 amino acids.

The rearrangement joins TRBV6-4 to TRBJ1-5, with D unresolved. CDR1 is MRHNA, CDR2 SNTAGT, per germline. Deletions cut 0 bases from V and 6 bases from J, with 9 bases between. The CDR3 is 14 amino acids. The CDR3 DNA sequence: TGTGCCAGCAGTGACTCGGGCGGGAGTCAGCCCCAGCATTTT. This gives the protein CASSDSGGSQPQHF.

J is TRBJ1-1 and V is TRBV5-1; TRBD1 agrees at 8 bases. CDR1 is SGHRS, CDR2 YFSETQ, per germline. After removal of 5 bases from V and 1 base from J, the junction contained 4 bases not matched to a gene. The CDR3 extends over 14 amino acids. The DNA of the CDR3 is TGCGCCAGCAGTCGGACAGGGCCGAACACTGAAGCTTTCTTT. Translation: CASSRTGPNTEAFF. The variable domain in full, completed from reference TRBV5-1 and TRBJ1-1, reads KAGVTQTPRYLIKTRGQQVTLSCSPISGHRSVSWYQQTPGQGLQFLFEYFSETQRNKGNFPGRFSGRQFSNSRSEMNVSTLELGDSALYLCASSRTGPNTEAFFGQGTRLTVV.

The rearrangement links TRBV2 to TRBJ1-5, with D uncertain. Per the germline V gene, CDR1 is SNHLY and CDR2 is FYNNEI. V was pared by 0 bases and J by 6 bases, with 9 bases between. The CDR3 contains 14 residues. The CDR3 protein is CASSEAAVSQPQHF. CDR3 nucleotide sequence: TGTGCCAGCAGTGAAGCCGCTGTTAGTCAGCCCCAGCATTTT.

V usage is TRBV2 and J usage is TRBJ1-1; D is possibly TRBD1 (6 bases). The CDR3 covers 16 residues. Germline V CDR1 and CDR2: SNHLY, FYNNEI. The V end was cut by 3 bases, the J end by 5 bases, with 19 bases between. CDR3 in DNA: TGTGCCAGCAGTGAGGGGACCGGGACAAAAGGGACTGAAGCTTTCTTT. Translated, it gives CASSEGTGTKGTEAFF.

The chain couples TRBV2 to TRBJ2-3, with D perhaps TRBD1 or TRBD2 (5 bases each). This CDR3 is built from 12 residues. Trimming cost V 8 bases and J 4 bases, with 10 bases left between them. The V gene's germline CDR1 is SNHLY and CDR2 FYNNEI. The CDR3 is CASALGADTQYF. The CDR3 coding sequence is TGTGCCAGCGCACTGGGGGCAGATACGCAGTATTTT.

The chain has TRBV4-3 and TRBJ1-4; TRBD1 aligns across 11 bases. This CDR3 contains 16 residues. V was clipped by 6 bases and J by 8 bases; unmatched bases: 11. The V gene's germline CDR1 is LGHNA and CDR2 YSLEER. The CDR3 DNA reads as TGCGCCAGCAGTCCGATGGTGGGGACAGGGGGGGAAAAACTGTTTTTT. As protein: CASSPMVGTGGEKLFF.

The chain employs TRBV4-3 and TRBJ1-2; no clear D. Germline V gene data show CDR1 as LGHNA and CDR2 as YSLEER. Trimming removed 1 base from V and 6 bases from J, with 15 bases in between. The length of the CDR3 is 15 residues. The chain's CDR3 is CASSQGVYDRNGYTF. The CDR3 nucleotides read TGCGCCAGCAGCCAAGGAGTCTATGACCGGAATGGCTACACCTTC.

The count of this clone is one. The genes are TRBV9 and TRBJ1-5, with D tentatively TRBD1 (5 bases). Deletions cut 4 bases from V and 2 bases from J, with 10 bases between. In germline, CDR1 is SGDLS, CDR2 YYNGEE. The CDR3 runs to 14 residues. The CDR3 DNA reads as TGTGCCAGCAGCCCCAGGGATGGCAATCAGCCCCAGCATTTT. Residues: CASSPRDGNQPQHF. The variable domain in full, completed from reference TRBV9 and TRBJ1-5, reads DSGVTQTPKHLITATGQRVTLRCSPRSGDLSVYWYQQSLDQGLQFLIQYYNGEERAKGNILERFSAQQFPDLHSELNLSSLELGDSALYFCASSPRDGNQPQHFGDGTRLSIL.

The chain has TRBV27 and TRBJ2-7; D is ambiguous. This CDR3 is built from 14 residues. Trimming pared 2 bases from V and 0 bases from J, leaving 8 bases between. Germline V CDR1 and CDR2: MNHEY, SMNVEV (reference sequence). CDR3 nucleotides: TGTGCCAGCAGTTTAGGTCTGAGCTCCTACGAGCAGTACTTC. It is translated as CASSLGLSSYEQYF.

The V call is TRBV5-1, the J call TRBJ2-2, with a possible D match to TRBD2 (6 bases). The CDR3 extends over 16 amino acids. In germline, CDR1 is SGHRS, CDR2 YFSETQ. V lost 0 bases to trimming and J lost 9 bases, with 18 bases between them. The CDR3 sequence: CASSLAQLARDRELFF. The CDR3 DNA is TGCGCCAGCAGCTTGGCCCAGCTAGCGAGGGACCGGGAGCTGTTTTTT.

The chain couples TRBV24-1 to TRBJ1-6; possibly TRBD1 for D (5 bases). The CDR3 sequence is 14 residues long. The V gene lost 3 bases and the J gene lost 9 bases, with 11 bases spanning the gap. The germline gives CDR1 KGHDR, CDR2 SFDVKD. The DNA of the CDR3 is TGTGCCACCAGTGATACCGCTGGGGGTTCACCCCTCCACTTT. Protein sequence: CATSDTAGGSPLHF.

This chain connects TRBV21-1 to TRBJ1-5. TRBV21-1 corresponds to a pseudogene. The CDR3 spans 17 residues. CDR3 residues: CASSKGRRGGDNQPQHF. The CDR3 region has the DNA TGTGCCAGCAGCAAAGGAAGGCGGGGCGGGGACAATCAGCCCCAGCATTTT.

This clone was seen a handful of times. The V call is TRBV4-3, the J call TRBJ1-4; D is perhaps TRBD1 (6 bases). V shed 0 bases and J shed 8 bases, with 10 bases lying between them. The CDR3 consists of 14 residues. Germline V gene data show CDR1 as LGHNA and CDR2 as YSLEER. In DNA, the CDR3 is TGCGCCAGCAGCCAAGAAACAGGGAACGAAAAACTGTTTTTT. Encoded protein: CASSQETGNEKLFF.

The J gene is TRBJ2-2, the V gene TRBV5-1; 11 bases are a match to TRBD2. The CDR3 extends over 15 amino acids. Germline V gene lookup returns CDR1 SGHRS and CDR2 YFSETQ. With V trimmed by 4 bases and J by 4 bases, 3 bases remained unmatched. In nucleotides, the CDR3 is TGCGCCAGCAGCCCCGGACTAGCGGGCACCGGGGAGCTGTTTTTT. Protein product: CASSPGLAGTGELFF.

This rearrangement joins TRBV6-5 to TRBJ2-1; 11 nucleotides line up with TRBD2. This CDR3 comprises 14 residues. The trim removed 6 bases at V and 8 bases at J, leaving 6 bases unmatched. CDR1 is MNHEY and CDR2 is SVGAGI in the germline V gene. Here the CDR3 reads CASRVTSGGDEQFF. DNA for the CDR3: TGTGCCAGCAGAGTAACTAGCGGGGGCGATGAGCAGTTCTTC.

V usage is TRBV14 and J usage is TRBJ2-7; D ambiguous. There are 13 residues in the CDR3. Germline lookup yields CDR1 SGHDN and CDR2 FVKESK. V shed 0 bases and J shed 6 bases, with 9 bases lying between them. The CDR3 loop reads CASSQEESSEQYF. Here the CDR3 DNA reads TGTGCCAGCAGCCAAGAGGAGAGTTCCGAGCAGTACTTC.

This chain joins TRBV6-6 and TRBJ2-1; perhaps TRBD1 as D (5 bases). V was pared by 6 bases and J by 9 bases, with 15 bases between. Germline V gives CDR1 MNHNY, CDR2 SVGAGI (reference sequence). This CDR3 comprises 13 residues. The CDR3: CASSLKTETEQFF. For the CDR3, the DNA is TGTGCCAGCAGCTTAAAGACAGAGACTGAGCAGTTCTTC.